This T cell receptor (beta chain) originates from a study of T cells in Graves' hyperthyroidism and ophthalmopathy. General observations from the study: Blood also showed most of the thyroid clonotypes that were expanded above 0.001.

Each ophthalmopathy patient scored at least 3 on the Clinical Activity Score and at least 4 on NOSPECS grade, with duration under 3 months. Uncontrolled infections, other autoimmune diseases, pregnancy or lactation led to exclusion of patients. Every diagnosis used clinical symptoms, serum thyroxine and TRAb, thyroid ultrasound and orbital computed tomography. As concerns this clonotype: Antigen specificity is unknown.

TCR beta CDR3 regions were amplified from RNA transcripts. With the HTBI primer set, the TCR CDR3 went through a first round of RT-PCR. A single record per CDR3 protein comes from TCRdb applying MiXCR to the multiplex PCR reads. This table has around 570,000 distinct CDR3 sequences, just under 20% appearing once. The sequence came from a man aged 35-49 years with Graves' ophthalmopathy. The material sequenced was blood.

The CDR3 reads CASKVQGVNTEAFF. CDR3 in DNA: TGTGCCAGTAAGGTCCAGGGGGTGAACACTGAAGCTTTCTTT. The chain carries TRBV19 and TRBJ1-1; 7 bases align to TRBD1. The germline V gene encodes CDR1 LNHDA and CDR2 SQIVND (reference sequence). J was trimmed by 0 bases and V by 7 bases; bases with no gene match: 5. The CDR3 contains 14 residues.